These 27 T cell receptor beta chains share one sample of origin, sequenced in a study of cytomegalovirus exposure and HLA in healthy donors. The PCR was carried out with 60 Vbeta primers and 13 Jbeta primers. Some clones are missing from TCRdb's copy, which holds only in-frame ones; the method was immunoSEQ multiplex PCR. The table shows about 140,000 clones, with just under 70% occurring only once. Sequencing input: PBMCs. These receptors originate from a man aged 55 to 70 in good health and CMV-seronegative.

The chain joins TRBV5-4 to TRBJ2-1; TRBD2 matches 9 bases. Germline CDR1 is SGHNT and CDR2 is YYREEE (reference sequence). Germline trimming cut 0 bases from V and 0 bases from J; bases unmatched to any gene: 7. The CDR3 runs to 18 residues. The CDR3 sequence: CASSLAPSGMSSYNEQFF. CDR3 coding DNA: TGTGCCAGCAGCTTGGCACCTAGCGGGATGAGCTCCTACAATGAGCAGTTCTTC.

The CDR3 is CASRYRGDRGTYEQYF. DNA for the CDR3: TGTGCCAGCAGGTACCGGGGGGACAGGGGAACCTACGAGCAGTACTTC. The chain has TRBV6-5 and TRBJ2-7; TRBD1 agrees at 10 bases. Germline-derived CDR1 and CDR2 are MNHEY and SVGAGI. The J segment lost 2 bases and the V segment lost 6 bases, leaving 10 bases of the junction unmatched. CDR3 size: 16 residues.

Of note for this clone: A junction end diverges from the germline sequence, so it may reflect a read error. CDR3 DNA: TGTTCCAGCAGCTTAGTACGACTTCCAGATACGCAGTATTTT. Its protein is CSSSLVRLPDTQYF. J is TRBJ2-3 and V is TRBV7-9; D is uncertain. Per germline, CDR1 SEHNR and CDR2 FQNEAQ (reference sequence). The CDR3 runs to 14 residues.

The V and J genes are TRBV19 and TRBJ2-7; D perhaps matches TRBD1 (6 bases). The CDR3 runs 10 residues. Per germline, CDR1 LNHDA and CDR2 SQIVND (reference sequence). CDR3: CATGGYEQYF. CDR3 coding DNA: TGTGCGACAGGCGGGTACGAGCAGTACTTC.

The CDR3: CASSSPGQSSYNSPLHF. Here the CDR3 DNA reads TGTGCCAGCAGCTCGCCGGGACAGAGCTCCTATAATTCACCCCTCCACTTT. The V and J genes are TRBV11-3 and TRBJ1-6; TRBD1 matches 7 bases. V lost 4 bases, J lost 0 bases, and 6 bases stayed unmatched. The germline V gene encodes CDR1 SGHNT and CDR2 YENEEA. CDR3 length: 17 residues.

J is TRBJ1-1 and V is TRBV30; 9 bases match TRBD1. Looked up from germline, CDR1 is GTSNPN and CDR2 is SVGIG (reference sequence). This CDR3 comprises 13 residues. Trimming at V came to 3 bases and at J to 8 bases, leaving 7 bases not matched to a gene. CDR3 protein: CAWRRDRDAEAFF. DNA for the CDR3: TGTGCCTGGAGAAGGGACAGGGACGCCGAAGCTTTCTTT. Looking up the rest from reference TRBV30 and TRBJ1-1 gives the full variable domain: SQTIHQWPATLVQPVGSPLSLECTVEGTSNPNLYWYRQAAGRGLQLLFYSVGIGQISSEVPQNLSASRPQDRQFILSSKKLLLSDSGFYLCAWRRDRDAEAFFGQGTRLTVV.

This clone was observed a single time. J is TRBJ2-5 and V is TRBV27; 11 bases align to TRBD1. CDR1 is MNHEY, CDR2 SMNVEV, per germline (reference sequence). Trimming at V came to 3 bases and at J to 4 bases, leaving 4 bases not matched to a gene. The CDR3 is made up of 15 amino acids. The CDR3 DNA sequence: TGTGCCAGCAGTTTTGGGACAGGGGGAGGAGAGACCCAGTACTTC. As protein: CASSFGTGGGETQYF.

The rearrangement joins TRBV10-3 to TRBJ2-5; D might be TRBD2 (6 bases). V was shortened by 4 bases and J by 6 bases, with 9 bases between the two germline ends. This CDR3 is built from 12 residues. Germline V lookup: CDR1 ENHRY, CDR2 SYGVKD. In DNA form, the CDR3 reads TGTGCCATCAGTGCAGGGAGGAAGACCCAGTACTTC. This gives the protein CAISAGRKTQYF.

The rearrangement uses TRBV6-1 and TRBJ2-2; tentative D call: TRBD1 (5 bases). V was cut by 9 bases and J by 0 bases, with 11 bases left in between. The CDR3 has 14 amino acids. The germline V gene has CDR1 MNHNS and CDR2 SASEGT. The CDR3 loop reads CASTGRSNTGELFF. CDR3 coding DNA: TGTGCCAGTACAGGTAGATCGAACACCGGGGAGCTGTTTTTT.

This clone was detected a few times. This chain joins TRBV18 and TRBJ1-2; TRBD1 aligns across 7 bases. With V trimmed by 3 bases and J by 4 bases, 11 bases remained unmatched. Looked up from germline, CDR1 is KGHSH and CDR2 is LQKENI. The CDR3 has 16 amino acids. CDR3 loop: CASSPIRQGDRYGYTF. As DNA, the CDR3 is TGTGCCAGCTCACCTATCCGCCAGGGGGATCGCTATGGCTACACCTTC.

The chain combines TRBV14 with TRBJ1-3; D might be TRBD1 (6 bases). Trimming removed 4 bases at V and 4 bases at J, with 17 bases between. Per germline, CDR1 SGHDN and CDR2 FVKESK. This CDR3 comprises 16 residues. The chain's CDR3 is CASSLRGGASGNTIYF. The CDR3 DNA reads TGTGCCAGCAGCCTTCGAGGGGGGGCGTCGGGAAACACCATATATTTT.

The rearrangement links TRBV7-6 to TRBJ2-2, with D possibly being TRBD2 (7 bases). V dropped 4 bases and J dropped 3 bases, with 15 bases sitting between them. Per the germline V gene, CDR1 is SGHVS and CDR2 is FNYEAQ. The CDR3 runs to 16 residues. Here the CDR3 reads CASSYTGGQYTGELFF. DNA for the CDR3: TGTGCCAGCAGCTATACGGGGGGACAATACACCGGGGAGCTGTTTTTT. The full variable domain, rest sourced from reference TRBV7-6 and TRBJ2-2, is GAGVSQSPRYKVTKRGQDVALRCDPISGHVSLYWYRQALGQGPEFLTYFNYEAQQDKSGLPNDRFSAERPEGSISTLTIQRTEQRDSAMYRCASSYTGGQYTGELFFGEGSRLTVL.

This rearrangement joins TRBV5-1 to TRBJ1-1; 8 bases agree with TRBD1. The CDR3 is 15 amino acids. Trimming removed 6 bases from V and 0 bases from J; junction bases left unmatched: 7. Looked up from germline, CDR1 is SGHRS and CDR2 is YFSETQ. The DNA for the CDR3 is TGCGCCAGCACCCGGGACAGGAGCTTGAACACTGAAGCTTTCTTT. Its protein is CASTRDRSLNTEAFF.

This rearrangement joins TRBV6-5 to TRBJ1-1; maybe TRBD1 (5 bases). This CDR3 is 15 amino acids long. Trimming took 5 bases from V and 2 from J, leaving 15 bases between them. Germline V gene sequence: CDR1 MNHEY, CDR2 SVGAGI. The DNA of the CDR3 is TGTGCCAGCAGTCCGCCGGGACTCTTAAACACTGAAGCTTTCTTT. This codes for CASSPPGLLNTEAFF.

For the CDR3, the DNA is TGTGCCAGTAGTATAAATAGCGGCGCCTACAATGAGCAGTTCTTC. This gives the protein CASSINSGAYNEQFF. The V gene is TRBV19, the J gene TRBJ2-1; D is perhaps TRBD2 (6 bases). The CDR3 spans 15 residues. Trimming cost V 2 bases and J 2 bases, with 10 bases left between them. Per the germline V gene, CDR1 is LNHDA and CDR2 is SQIVND (reference sequence).

The table lists this clone with a few counts. The chain carries TRBV19 and TRBJ2-2, with 9 bases aligning to TRBD1. Unmatched junction bases numbered 4, after V lost 6 bases and J lost 5 bases. Germline V CDR1 and CDR2: LNHDA, SQIVND (reference sequence). The CDR3 length is 14 residues. The CDR3 reads CASRRQGGTGELFF. CDR3 in DNA: TGTGCCAGTAGGCGACAGGGGGGTACCGGGGAGCTGTTTTTT.

The V call is TRBV7-2, the J call TRBJ2-2; 8 nucleotides match TRBD1. The V and J ends lost 5 bases and 5 bases, in that order; junction bases with no gene match: 7. Per germline, CDR1 SGHTA and CDR2 FQGNSA. The CDR3 has 15 residues. The CDR3 here is CASSQGARSTGELFF. The CDR3, as DNA: TGTGCCAGCAGCCAGGGGGCTAGAAGTACCGGGGAGCTGTTTTTT.

V and J are TRBV7-8 and TRBJ2-5; no clear D gene. CDR3 length equals 13 residues. V shed 1 base and J shed 2 bases, with 5 bases lying between them. The germline gives CDR1 SGHVS, CDR2 FQNEAQ. CDR3 DNA: TGTGCCAGCAGCTTAGTCAGACAAGAGACCCAGTACTTC. This sequence encodes CASSLVRQETQYF.

The genes are TRBV30 and TRBJ1-2, with 7 bases identical to TRBD1. Germline V gives CDR1 GTSNPN, CDR2 SVGIG (reference sequence). The CDR3 has 12 amino acids. Unmatched junction bases numbered 7, after V lost 4 bases and J lost 8 bases. CDR3 sequence (DNA): TGTGCCTGGATCAAGGGGGCGGAAGGCTACACCTTC. Encoded protein: CAWIKGAEGYTF.

The table lists this clone with a few counts. V is TRBV5-1 and J is TRBJ2-3; D ambiguous. V was shortened by 0 bases and J by 2 bases, with 7 bases between the two germline ends. The CDR3 consists of 14 residues. CDR1 SGHRS and CDR2 YFSETQ come from the germline V gene. The CDR3 loop is CASSLEADTDTQYF. As DNA, the CDR3 is TGCGCCAGCAGCTTGGAGGCGGACACAGATACGCAGTATTTT.

The rearrangement links TRBV28 to TRBJ1-2; D is ambiguous. Germline V CDR1 and CDR2: MDHEN, SYDVKM. V dropped 2 bases and J dropped 8 bases, with 12 bases sitting between them. The CDR3 is made up of 13 amino acids. CDR3 residues: CASSLSGIGGYTF. DNA for the CDR3: TGTGCCAGCAGTTTAAGTGGTATTGGCGGCTACACCTTC.

This clone has just a few counts. The chain combines TRBV6-5 with TRBJ2-3, with TRBD1 matching 9 bases. Per germline, CDR1 MNHEY and CDR2 SVGAGI. The CDR3 contains 15 residues. J was trimmed by 4 bases and V by 2 bases; bases with no gene match: 4. As DNA, the CDR3 is TGTGCCAGCAGTTACGGACAGGGGTACGCAGATACGCAGTATTTT. This gives the protein CASSYGQGYADTQYF.

The gene calls are TRBV11-2 and TRBJ1-3; D is perhaps TRBD1 (5 bases). The CDR3 consists of 13 residues. Germline assignment: CDR1 SGHAT and CDR2 FQNNGV. With 1 base removed from V and 8 bases from J, the gap between germline ends came to 9 bases. CDR3 DNA sequence: TGTGCCAGCAGCTTAGTCCAGGGCGACACCATATATTTT. Translating gives CASSLVQGDTIYF.

V gene TRBV7-6 combines with J gene TRBJ2-3; the match to TRBD2 covers 7 bases. Germline V gene sequence: CDR1 SGHVS, CDR2 FNYEAQ. The CDR3 runs 15 residues. V lost 0 bases, J lost 1 base, and 1 base stayed unmatched. CDR3 bases: TGTGCCAGCAGCTTAGCGGCGGGAGGCACAGATACGCAGTATTTT. Residues: CASSLAAGGTDTQYF.

V is TRBV4-2 and J is TRBJ1-1; a possible D gene is TRBD1 (6 bases). Looked up from germline, CDR1 is LGHNA and CDR2 is YNFKEQ. V lost 4 bases and J 4 bases, leaving 16 bases between the germline ends. CDR3 size: 15 residues. The CDR3 region is CASSPIQGGSTEAFF. The CDR3 region has the DNA TGTGCCAGCAGCCCTATACAGGGTGGGAGCACTGAAGCTTTCTTT.

The chain uses TRBV30 and TRBJ1-2; TRBD1 matches 12 bases. The V and J ends lost 4 bases and 7 bases, in that order; junction bases with no gene match: 7. This CDR3 is 14 amino acids long. Per germline, CDR1 GTSNPN and CDR2 SVGIG (reference sequence). CDR3 in DNA: TGTGCCTGGAACCATGGGACAGGGGGCAGTGGCTACACCTTC. Amino acids: CAWNHGTGGSGYTF. Full variable domain (missing parts from reference TRBV30 and TRBJ1-2): SQTIHQWPATLVQPVGSPLSLECTVEGTSNPNLYWYRQAAGRGLQLLFYSVGIGQISSEVPQNLSASRPQDRQFILSSKKLLLSDSGFYLCAWNHGTGGSGYTFGSGTRLTVV.

The chain joins TRBV5-6 to TRBJ1-4, with D perhaps matching TRBD1 (5 bases). The V end lost 4 bases, the J end lost 5 bases, and 15 bases lay between the germline ends. Looked up from germline, CDR1 is SGHDT and CDR2 is YYEEEE. The CDR3 totals 15 residues. The CDR3 is CASSKKVAGNEKLFF. DNA for the CDR3: TGTGCCAGCAGCAAGAAGGTGGCAGGGAATGAAAAACTGTTTTTT.